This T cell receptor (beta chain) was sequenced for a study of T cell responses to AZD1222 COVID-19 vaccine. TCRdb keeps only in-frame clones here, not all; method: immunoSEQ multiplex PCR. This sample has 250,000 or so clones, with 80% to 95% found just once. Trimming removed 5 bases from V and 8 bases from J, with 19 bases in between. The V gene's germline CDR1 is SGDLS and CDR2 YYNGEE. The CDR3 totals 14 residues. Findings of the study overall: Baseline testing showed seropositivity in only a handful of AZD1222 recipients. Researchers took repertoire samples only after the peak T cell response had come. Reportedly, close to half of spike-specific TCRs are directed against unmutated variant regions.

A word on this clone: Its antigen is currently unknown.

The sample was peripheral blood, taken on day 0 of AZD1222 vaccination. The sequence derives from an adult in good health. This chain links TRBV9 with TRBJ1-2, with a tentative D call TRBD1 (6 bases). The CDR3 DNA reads TGTGCCAGCAGACGAGAGGGGACAAAGTACGGCTACACCTTC. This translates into CASRREGTKYGYTF.